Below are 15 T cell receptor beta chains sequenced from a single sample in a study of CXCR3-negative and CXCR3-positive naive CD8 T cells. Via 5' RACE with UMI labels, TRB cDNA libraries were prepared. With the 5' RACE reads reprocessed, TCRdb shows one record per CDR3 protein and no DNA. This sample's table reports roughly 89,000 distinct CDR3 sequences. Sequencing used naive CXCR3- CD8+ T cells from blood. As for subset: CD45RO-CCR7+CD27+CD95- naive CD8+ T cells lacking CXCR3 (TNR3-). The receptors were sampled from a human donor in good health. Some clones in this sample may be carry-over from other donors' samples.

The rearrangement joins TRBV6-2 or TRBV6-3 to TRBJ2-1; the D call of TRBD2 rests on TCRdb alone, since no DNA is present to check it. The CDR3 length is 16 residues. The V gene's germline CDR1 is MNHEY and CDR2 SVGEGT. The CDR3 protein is CASSRLGAGGANEQFF.

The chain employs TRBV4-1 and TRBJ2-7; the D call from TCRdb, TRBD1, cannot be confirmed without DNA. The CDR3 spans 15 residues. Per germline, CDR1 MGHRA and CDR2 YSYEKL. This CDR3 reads CASSQERRGGYEQYF.

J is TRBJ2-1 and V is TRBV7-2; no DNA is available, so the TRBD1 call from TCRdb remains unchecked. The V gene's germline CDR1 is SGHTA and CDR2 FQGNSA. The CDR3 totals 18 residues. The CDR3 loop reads CASSMSVSGLSSYNEQFF.

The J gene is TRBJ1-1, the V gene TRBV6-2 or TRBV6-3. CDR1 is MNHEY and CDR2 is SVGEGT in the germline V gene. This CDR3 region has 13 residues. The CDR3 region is CASSAAENTEAFF.

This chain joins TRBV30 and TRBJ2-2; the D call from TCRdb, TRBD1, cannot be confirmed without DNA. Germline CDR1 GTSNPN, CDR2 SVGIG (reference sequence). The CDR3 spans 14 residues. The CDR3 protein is CAWTITGFTGELFF.

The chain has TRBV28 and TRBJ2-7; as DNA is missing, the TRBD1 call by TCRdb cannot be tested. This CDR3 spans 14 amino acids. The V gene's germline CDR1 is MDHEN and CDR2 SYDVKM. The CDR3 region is CASSVVTGGNEQYF.

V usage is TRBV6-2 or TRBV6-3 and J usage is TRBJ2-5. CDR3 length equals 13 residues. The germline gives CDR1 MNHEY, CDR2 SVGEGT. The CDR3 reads CASNYLLGETQYF.

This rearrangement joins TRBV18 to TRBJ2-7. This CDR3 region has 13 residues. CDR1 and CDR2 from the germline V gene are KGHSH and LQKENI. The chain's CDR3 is CASSLIDSYEQYF. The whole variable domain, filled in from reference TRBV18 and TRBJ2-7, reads NAGVMQNPRHLVRRRGQEARLRCSPMKGHSHVYWYRQLPEEGLKFMVYLQKENIIDESGMPKERFSAEFPKEGPSILRIQQVVRGDSAAYFCASSLIDSYEQYFGPGTRLTVT.

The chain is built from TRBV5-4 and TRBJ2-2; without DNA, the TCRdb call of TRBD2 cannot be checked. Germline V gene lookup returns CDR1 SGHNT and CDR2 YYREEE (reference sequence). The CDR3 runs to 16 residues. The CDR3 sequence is CASSPTSGGWNGELFF.

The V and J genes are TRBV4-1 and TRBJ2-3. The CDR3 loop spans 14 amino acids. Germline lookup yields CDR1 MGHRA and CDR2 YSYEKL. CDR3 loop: CASSQDMGTDTQYF.

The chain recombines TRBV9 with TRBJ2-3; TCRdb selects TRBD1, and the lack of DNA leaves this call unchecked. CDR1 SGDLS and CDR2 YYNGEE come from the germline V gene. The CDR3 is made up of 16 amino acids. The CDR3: CASSSTSSGAFYTQYF.

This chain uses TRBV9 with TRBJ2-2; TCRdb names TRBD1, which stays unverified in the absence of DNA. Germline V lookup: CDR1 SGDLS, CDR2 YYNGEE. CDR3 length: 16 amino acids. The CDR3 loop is CASSANEQGDTGELFF.

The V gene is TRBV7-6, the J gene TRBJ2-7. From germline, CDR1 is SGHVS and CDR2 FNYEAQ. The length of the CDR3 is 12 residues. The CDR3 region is CASSLGTREQYF. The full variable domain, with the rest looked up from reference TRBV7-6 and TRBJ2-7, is GAGVSQSPRYKVTKRGQDVALRCDPISGHVSLYWYRQALGQGPEFLTYFNYEAQQDKSGLPNDRFSAERPEGSISTLTIQRTEQRDSAMYRCASSLGTREQYFGPGTRLTVT.

The CDR3 is CSVDNRGPSTDTQYF. The chain carries TRBV29-1 and TRBJ2-3; TCRdb's D call of TRBD1 is untestable without DNA. CDR1 SQVTM and CDR2 ANQGSEA come from the germline V gene. The CDR3 is 15 residues long.

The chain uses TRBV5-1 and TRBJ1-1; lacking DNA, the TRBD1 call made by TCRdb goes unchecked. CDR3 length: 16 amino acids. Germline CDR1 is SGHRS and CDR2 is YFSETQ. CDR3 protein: CARGGVRSPLNTEAFF.